Sequencing of this TCR beta chain was carried out in a study of neoadjuvant anti-PD-1 for oral cavity cancer (dated by TCRdb to the early 2020s). Regarding the research as a whole: Three to four biweekly doses of nivolumab at 3 mg/kg were mostly administered to patients before curative-intent surgical resection. A fourth nivolumab dose was given around day 43 to patients without progression, and definitive surgical resection was performed in those patients on days 50-56. Responders were defined as patients with complete response, partial response or stable disease by RECIST 1.1; non-responders were defined as patients with progression. There were about a dozen patients in the parent correlative cohort, and the response rate was approximately 36%.

As for this clone: No antigen is known for it. Base quality data are lacking; no much larger clone is found one base away.

Summary of the overall study and its limitations: A higher pretreatment blood Treg/Th17 ratio correlated with both higher pretreatment blood TCRbeta clonality and lower post-treatment tumor TCRbeta clonality. Greater tumor shrinkage correlated with larger post-treatment sizes of preexisting intratumoral clones, which suggests that expansion of preexisting clones contributed to response. Only a few patients per response group were included in the TCR analyses, and the authors called for validation in larger cohorts.

Tumor libraries used mostly roughly 4.8 ug of input genomic DNA for survey sequencing, with two replicates per sample. The immunoSEQ hsTCRbeta kit was used to prepare TCRbeta libraries, following the manufacturer's instructions. The finished libraries were brought together in one pool at around 3.1 nM, which was then read using an Illumina NovaSeq 6000 S4 flow cell. The source study handled its data this way. The immunoSEQ Analyzer was used for raw data preprocessing and quality control. The analysis was restricted to productive rearrangements, with each unique CDR3 amino acid sequence defining a clonotype. Using the R package tcR, the researchers computed the Gini-Simpson index as their estimate of repertoire clonality. Student's t test was used to compare Gini indices, and Pearson correlation was used to assess associations with tumor size change. The clones in this table, taken by TCRdb from immuneACCESS, are in-frame only. Not every clone is retained; where verified, under half of the shortfall comes from an unresolved V gene, and the cause of the rest is unknown. From that table come the V and J calls and clone size; the DNA was used to work out D and trimming. The sample yields about 8,300 clones; around 50% were counted once. The ten largest clones add up to around 11% of the sample.

What this sample's time point label stands for: before neoadjuvant nivolumab. Patients were newly diagnosed with stage II-IVA oral cavity squamous cell carcinoma and had received no prior systemic or radiation treatment. Everyone in the cohort had locally advanced, HPV-negative oral cavity squamous cell carcinoma. Samples were obtained from a longitudinal correlative study of a single-arm phase II trial of neoadjuvant nivolumab in oral cavity squamous cell carcinoma. Genomic DNA-based TCRbeta sequencing was performed on subject-matched pre- and post-treatment PBMCs and tumors from three responders and three non-responders. The Maxwell RSC DNA from Tissue kit was used to isolate genomic DNA from tumor tissue. Its CDR3 holds 16 amino acids, cysteine through phenylalanine. Just the 48-base CDR3 DNA is kept, in frame starting at base 1. In the germline V gene, CDR1 corresponds to SGHTA and CDR2 to FQGNSA. The germline V and J ends show losses of 4 bases and 1 base respectively, and no gene match explains 2 bases of the junction.

This receptor was obtained from a person between 40 and 79 years old with oral cavity squamous cell carcinoma. The sample consisted of tumor tissue, taken before nivolumab (anti-PD-1) treatment. The chain is assembled from TRBV7-2 and TRBJ2-3; TRBD2 agrees with 13 junctional bases. The DNA is as follows: TGTGCCAGCAGCTGGACTAGCGGGGGCCGCACAGATACGCAGTATTTT. It codes for CASSWTSGGRTDTQYF.